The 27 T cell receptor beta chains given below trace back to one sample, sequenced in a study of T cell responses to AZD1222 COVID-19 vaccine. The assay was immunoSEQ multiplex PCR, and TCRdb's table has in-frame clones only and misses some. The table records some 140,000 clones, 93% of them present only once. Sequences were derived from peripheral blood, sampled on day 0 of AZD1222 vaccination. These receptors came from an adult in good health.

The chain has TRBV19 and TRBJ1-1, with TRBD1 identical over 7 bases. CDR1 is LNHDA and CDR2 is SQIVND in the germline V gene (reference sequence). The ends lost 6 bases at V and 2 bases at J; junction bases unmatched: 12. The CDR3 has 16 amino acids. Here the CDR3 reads CASRAPGQLINTEAFF. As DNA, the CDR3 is TGTGCCAGTAGAGCCCCGGGACAGCTTATCAACACTGAAGCTTTCTTT.

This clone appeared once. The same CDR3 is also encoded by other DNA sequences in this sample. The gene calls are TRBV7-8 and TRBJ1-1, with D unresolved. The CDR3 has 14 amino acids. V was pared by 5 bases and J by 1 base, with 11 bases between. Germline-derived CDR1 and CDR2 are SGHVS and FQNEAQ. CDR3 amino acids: CASSPRTGNTEAFF. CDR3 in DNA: TGTGCCAGCAGCCCCCGGACGGGGAACACTGAAGCTTTCTTT.

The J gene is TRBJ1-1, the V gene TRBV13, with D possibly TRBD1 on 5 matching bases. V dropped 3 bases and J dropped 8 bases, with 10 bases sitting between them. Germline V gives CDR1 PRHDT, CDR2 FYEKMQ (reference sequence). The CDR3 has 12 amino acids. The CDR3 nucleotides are TGTGCCAGCAGCTTGGGACGGTCGGAAGCTTTCTTT. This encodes CASSLGRSEAFF. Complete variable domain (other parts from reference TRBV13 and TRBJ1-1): AAGVIQSPRHLIKEKRETATLKCYPIPRHDTVYWYQQGPGQDPQFLISFYEKMQSDKGSIPDRFSAQQFSDYHSELNMSSLELGDSALYFCASSLGRSEAFFGQGTRLTVV.

CDR3 in DNA: TGTGCCAGCAGCCGGCAACAGGGAAATAGTGTGGAAAAACTGTTTTTT. Encoded protein: CASSRQQGNSVEKLFF. The rearrangement joins TRBV11-2 to TRBJ1-4, with a possible D match to TRBD1 (6 bases). The V end was cut by 5 bases, the J end by 8 bases, with 21 bases between. The CDR3 runs 16 residues. The germline V gene has CDR1 SGHAT and CDR2 FQNNGV. Drawing the rest from reference TRBV11-2 and TRBJ1-4, the complete variable domain is EAGVAQSPRYKIIEKRQSVAFWCNPISGHATLYWYQQILGQGPKLLIQFQNNGVVDDSQLPKDRFSAERLKGVDSTLKIQPAKLEDSAVYLCASSRQQGNSVEKLFFGSGTQLSVL.

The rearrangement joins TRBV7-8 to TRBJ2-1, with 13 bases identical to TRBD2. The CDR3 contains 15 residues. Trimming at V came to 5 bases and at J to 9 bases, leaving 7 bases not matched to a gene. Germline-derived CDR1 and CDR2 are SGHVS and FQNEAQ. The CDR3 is CASSRTSGRGGEQFF. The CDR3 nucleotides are TGTGCCAGCAGCCGGACTAGCGGGAGAGGGGGTGAGCAGTTCTTC.

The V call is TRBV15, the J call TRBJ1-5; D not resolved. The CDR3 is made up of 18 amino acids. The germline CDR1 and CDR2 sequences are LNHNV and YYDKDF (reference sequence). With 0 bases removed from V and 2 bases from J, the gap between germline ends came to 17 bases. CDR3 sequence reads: CATSRDFSPTFRNQPQHF. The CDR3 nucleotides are TGTGCCACCAGCAGAGATTTTTCCCCTACATTCCGCAATCAGCCCCAGCATTTT.

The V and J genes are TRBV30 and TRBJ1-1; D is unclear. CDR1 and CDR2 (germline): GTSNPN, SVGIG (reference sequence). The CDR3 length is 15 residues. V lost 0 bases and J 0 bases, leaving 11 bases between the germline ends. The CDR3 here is CAWSVGRAMNTEAFF. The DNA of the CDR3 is TGTGCCTGGAGTGTAGGCCGAGCCATGAACACTGAAGCTTTCTTT.

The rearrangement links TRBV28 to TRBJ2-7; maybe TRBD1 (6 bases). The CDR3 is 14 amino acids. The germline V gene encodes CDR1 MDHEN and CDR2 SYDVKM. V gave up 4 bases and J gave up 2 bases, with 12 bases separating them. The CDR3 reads CASSSQTGTYEQYF. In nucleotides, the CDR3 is TGTGCCAGCAGTTCCCAGACAGGAACCTACGAGCAGTACTTC.

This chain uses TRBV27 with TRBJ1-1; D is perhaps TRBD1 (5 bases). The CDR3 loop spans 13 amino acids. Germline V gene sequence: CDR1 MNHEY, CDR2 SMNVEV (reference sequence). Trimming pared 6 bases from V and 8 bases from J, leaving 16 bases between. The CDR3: CASSFMYGAEAFF. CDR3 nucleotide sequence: TGTGCCAGCAGCTTTATGTACGGGGCAGAAGCTTTCTTT.

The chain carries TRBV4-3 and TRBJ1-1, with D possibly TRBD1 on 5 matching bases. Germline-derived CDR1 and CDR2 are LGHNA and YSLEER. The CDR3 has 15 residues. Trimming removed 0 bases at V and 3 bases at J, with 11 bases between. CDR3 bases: TGCGCCAGCAGCCAAGAGAATACAGGAGACACTGAAGCTTTCTTT. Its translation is CASSQENTGDTEAFF.

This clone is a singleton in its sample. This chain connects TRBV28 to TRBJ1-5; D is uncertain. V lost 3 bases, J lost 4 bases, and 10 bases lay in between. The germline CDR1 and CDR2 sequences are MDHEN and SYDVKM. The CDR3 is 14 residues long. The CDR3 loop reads CASSLPGANQPQHF. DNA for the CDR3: TGTGCCAGCAGTTTGCCGGGAGCTAATCAGCCCCAGCATTTT. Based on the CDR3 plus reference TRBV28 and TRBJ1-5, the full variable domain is DVKVTQSSRYLVKRTGEKVFLECVQDMDHENMFWYRQDPGLGLRLIYFSYDVKMKEKGDIPEGYSVSREKKERFSLILESASTNQTSMYLCASSLPGANQPQHFGDGTRLSIL.

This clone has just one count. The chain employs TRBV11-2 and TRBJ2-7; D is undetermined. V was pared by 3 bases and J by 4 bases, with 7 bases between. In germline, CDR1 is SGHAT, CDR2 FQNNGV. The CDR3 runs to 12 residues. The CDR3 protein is CASSFSDYEQYF. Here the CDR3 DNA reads TGTGCCAGCAGCTTTTCAGATTACGAGCAGTACTTC.

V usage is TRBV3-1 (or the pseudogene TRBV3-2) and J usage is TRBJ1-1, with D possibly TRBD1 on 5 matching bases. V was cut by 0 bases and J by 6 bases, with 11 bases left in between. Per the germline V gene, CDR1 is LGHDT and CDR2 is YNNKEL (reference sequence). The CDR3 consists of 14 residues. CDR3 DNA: TGTGCCAGCAGCCAAGAGCAGGGTCTATCTGAAGCTTTCTTT. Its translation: CASSQEQGLSEAFF.

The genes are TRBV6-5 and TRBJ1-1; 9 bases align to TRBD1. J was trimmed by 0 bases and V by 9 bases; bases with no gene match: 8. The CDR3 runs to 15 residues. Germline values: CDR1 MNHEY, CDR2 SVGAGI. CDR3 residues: CASNRGLGLNTEAFF. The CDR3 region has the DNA TGTGCCAGTAACAGGGGGCTAGGGCTGAACACTGAAGCTTTCTTT.

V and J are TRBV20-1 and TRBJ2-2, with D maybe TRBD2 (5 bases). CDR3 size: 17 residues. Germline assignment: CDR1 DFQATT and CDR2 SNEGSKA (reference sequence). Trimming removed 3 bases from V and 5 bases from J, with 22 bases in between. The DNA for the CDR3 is TGCAGTGCTAGTAGTCTAGCTACGCGGTTTGGTACCGGGGAGCTGTTTTTT. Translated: CSASSLATRFGTGELFF.

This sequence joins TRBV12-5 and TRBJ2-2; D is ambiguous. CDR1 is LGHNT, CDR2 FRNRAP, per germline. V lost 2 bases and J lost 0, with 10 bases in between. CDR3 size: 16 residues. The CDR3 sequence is CASGLLGSANTGELFF. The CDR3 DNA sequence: TGTGCTAGTGGTTTGTTGGGCAGCGCGAACACCGGGGAGCTGTTTTTT.

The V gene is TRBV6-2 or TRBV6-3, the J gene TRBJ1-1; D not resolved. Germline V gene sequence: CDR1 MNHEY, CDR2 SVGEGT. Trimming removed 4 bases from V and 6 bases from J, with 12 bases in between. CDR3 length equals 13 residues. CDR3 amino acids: CASSSIYGAEAFF. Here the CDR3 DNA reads TGTGCCAGCAGTTCGATTTATGGGGCTGAAGCTTTCTTT.

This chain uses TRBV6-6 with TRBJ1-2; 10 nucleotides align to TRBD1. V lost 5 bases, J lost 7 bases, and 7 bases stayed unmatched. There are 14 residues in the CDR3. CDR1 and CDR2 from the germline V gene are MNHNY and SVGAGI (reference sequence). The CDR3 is CASSEMGTGVGYTF. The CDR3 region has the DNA TGTGCCAGCAGTGAGATGGGGACAGGGGTTGGCTACACCTTC.

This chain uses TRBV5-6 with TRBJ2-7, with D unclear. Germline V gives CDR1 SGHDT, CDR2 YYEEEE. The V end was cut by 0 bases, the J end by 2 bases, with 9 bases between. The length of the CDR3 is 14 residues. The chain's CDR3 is CASSLGARPYEQYF. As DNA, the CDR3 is TGTGCCAGCAGCTTGGGTGCCAGACCCTACGAGCAGTACTTC.

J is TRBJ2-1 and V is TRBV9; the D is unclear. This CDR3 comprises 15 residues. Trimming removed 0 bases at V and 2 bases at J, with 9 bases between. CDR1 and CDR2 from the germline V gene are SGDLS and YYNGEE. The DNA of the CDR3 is TGTGCCAGCAGCGTAGGGGCAGGTACCTACAATGAGCAGTTCTTC. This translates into CASSVGAGTYNEQFF.

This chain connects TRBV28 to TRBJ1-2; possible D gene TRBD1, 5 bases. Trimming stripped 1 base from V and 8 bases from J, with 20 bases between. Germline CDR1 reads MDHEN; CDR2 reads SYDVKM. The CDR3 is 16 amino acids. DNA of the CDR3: TGTGCCAGCAGTTTATTTGGGGAGGGTTCGCGGGGCGGCTACACCTTC. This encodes CASSLFGEGSRGGYTF.

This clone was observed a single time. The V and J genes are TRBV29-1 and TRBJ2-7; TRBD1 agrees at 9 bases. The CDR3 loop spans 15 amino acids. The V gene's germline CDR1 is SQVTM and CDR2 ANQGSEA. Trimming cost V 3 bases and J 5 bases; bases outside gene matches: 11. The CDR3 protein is CSVDPGTGTPDEQYF. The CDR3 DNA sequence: TGCAGCGTTGACCCCGGGACAGGGACCCCGGACGAGCAGTACTTC.

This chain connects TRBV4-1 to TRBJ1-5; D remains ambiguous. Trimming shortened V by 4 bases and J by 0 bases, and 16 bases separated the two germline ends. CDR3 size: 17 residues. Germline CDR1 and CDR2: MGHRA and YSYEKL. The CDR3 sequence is CASSLVGPSYSNQPQHF. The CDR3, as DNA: TGCGCCAGCAGCCTTGTTGGACCGAGTTATAGCAATCAGCCCCAGCATTTT.

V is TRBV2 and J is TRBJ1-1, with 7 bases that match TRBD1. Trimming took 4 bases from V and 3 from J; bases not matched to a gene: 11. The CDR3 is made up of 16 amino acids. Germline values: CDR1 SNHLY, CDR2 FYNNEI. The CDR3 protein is CASSGGMTGMDTEAFF. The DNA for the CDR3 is TGTGCCAGCAGTGGAGGAATGACAGGGATGGACACTGAAGCTTTCTTT.

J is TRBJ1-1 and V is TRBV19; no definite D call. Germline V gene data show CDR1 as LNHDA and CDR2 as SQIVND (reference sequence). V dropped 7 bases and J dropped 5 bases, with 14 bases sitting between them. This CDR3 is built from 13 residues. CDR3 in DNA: TGTGCCAGTAATATCGGGGAACGGACTGAAGCTTTCTTT. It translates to CASNIGERTEAFF.

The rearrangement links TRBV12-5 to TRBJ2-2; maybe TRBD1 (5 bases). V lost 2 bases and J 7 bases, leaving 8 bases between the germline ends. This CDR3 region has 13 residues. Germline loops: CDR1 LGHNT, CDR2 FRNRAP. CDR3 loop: CASGLQGFGELFF. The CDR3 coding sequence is TGTGCTAGTGGTTTGCAGGGATTCGGGGAGCTGTTTTTT. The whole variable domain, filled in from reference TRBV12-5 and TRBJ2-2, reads DARVTQTPRHKVTEMGQEVTMRCQPILGHNTVFWYRQTMMQGLELLAYFRNRAPLDDSGMPKDRFSAEMPDATLATLKIQPSEPRDSAVYFCASGLQGFGELFFGEGSRLTVL.

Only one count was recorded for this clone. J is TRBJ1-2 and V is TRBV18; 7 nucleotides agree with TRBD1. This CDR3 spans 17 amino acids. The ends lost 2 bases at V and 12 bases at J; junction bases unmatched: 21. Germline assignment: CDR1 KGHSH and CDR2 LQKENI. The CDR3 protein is CASSPSTGFSGVKRHTF. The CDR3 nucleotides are TGTGCCAGCTCACCATCGACAGGGTTTTCAGGGGTTAAACGACACACCTTC.